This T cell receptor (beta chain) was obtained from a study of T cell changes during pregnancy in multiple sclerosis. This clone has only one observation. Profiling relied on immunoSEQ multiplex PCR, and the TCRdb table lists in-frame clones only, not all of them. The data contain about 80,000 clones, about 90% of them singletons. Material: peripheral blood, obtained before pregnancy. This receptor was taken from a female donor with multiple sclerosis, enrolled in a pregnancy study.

The CDR3 spells CASSLGLGGQPQHF. CDR3 nucleotide sequence: TGTGCCAGCAGCTTAGGCCTGGGAGGTCAGCCCCAGCATTTT. The rearrangement uses TRBV13 and TRBJ1-5; D unresolved. This CDR3 is built from 14 residues. The germline CDR1 and CDR2 sequences are PRHDT and FYEKMQ (reference sequence). Deletions cut 0 bases from V and 6 bases from J, with 9 bases between.